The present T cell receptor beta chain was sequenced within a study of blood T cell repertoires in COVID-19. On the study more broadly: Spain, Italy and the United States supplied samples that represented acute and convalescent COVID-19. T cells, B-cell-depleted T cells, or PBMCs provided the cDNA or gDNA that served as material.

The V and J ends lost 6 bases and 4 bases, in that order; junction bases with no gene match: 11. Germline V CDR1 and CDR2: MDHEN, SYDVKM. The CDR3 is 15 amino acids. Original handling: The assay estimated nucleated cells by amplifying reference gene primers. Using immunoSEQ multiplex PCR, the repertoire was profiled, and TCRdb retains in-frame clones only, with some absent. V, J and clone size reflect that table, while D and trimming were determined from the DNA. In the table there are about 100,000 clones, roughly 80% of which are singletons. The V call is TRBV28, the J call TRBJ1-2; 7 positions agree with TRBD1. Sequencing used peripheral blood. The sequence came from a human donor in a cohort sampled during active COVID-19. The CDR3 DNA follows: TGTGCCAGCAGCGAGCGACAGGGAATTTTCTATGGCTACACCTTC. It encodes CASSERQGIFYGYTF.